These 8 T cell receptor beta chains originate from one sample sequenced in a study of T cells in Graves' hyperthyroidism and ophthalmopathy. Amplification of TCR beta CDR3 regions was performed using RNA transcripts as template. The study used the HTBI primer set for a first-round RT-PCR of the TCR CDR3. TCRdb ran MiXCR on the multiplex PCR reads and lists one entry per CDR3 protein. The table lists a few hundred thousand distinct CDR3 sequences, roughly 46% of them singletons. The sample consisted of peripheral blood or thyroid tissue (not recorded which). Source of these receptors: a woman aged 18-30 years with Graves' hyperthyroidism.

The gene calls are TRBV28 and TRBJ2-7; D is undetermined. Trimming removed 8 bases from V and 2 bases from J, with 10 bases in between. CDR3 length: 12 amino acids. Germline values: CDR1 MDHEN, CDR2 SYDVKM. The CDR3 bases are TGTGCCAGCGGGGATCCTGCCTACGAGCAGTACTTC. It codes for CASGDPAYEQYF. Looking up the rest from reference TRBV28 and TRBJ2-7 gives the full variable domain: DVKVTQSSRYLVKRTGEKVFLECVQDMDHENMFWYRQDPGLGLRLIYFSYDVKMKEKGDIPEGYSVSREKKERFSLILESASTNQTSMYLCASGDPAYEQYFGPGTRLTVT.

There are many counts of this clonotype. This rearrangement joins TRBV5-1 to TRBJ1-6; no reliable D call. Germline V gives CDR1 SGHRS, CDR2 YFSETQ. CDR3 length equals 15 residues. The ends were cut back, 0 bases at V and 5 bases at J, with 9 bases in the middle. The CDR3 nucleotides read TGCGCCAGCAGCTTGGAGGGTCGGAATAATTCACCCCTCCACTTT. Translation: CASSLEGRNNSPLHF.

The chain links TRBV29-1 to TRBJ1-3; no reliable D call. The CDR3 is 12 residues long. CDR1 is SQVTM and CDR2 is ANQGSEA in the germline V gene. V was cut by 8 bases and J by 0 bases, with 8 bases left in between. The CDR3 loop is CSLAGSGNTIYF. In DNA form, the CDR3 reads TGCAGCTTGGCAGGCTCTGGAAACACCATATATTTT.

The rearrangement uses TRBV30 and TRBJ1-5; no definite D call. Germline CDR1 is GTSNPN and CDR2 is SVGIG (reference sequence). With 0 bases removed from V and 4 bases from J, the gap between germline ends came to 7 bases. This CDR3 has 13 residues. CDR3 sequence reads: CAWSVDGNQPQHF. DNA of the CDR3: TGTGCCTGGAGTGTAGATGGTAATCAGCCCCAGCATTTT.

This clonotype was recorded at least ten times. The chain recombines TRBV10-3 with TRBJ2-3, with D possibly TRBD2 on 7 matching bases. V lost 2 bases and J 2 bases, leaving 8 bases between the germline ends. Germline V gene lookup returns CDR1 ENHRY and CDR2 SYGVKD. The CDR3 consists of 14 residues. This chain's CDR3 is CAISEGGATDTQYF. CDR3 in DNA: TGTGCCATCAGTGAGGGGGGGGCCACAGATACGCAGTATTTT.

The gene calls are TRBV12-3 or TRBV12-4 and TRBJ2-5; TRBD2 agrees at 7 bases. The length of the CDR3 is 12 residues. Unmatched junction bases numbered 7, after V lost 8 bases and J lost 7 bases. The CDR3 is CASWDGEGTQYF. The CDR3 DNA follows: TGTGCCAGCTGGGACGGGGAGGGGACCCAGTACTTC.

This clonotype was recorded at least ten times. The CDR3 nucleotides read TGTGCCTCAGAGCCTAGCGGGAACACCGGGGAGCTGTTTTTT. This sequence encodes CASEPSGNTGELFF. The chain uses TRBV10-3 and TRBJ2-2; 7 bases map to TRBD2. V lost 11 bases, J lost 1 base, and 7 bases stayed unmatched. This CDR3 is built from 14 residues. Germline CDR1 ENHRY, CDR2 SYGVKD.

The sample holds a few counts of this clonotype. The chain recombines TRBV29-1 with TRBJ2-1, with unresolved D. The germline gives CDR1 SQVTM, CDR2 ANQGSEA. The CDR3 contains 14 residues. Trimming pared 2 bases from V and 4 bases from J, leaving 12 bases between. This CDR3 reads CSVERAVGYNEQFF. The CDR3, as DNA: TGCAGCGTTGAAAGGGCGGTAGGGTACAATGAGCAGTTCTTC.